One and the same sample provided the 28 T cell receptor beta chains below, sequenced in a study of T-cell memory formation after mild COVID-19. TCRdb fed the 5' RACE reads into MiXCR, producing one record per CDR3 protein. The sample lists more than 200,000 distinct CDR3 sequences, about a sixth seen once, with about 3.5% in the top ten. Specimen: PBMCs or a T cell subset sorted from them (not recorded which). These receptors originate from a man younger than 35 who had mild COVID-19 (a few samples of this study predate the infection). Cell type and time point are not known.

The sample holds a few counts of this clonotype. The V and J genes are TRBV2 and TRBJ2-1, with TRBD2 matching over 15 bases. V gave up 8 bases and J gave up 10 bases; unmatched junction bases: 3. CDR1 is SNHLY and CDR2 is FYNNEI in the germline V gene. The CDR3 contains 13 residues. CDR3 sequence (DNA): TGTGCCAGCGGGGGACTAGCGGGGGGCGAGCAGTTCTTC. Residues: CASGGLAGGEQFF.

This clonotype has just a few counts. CDR3 DNA sequence: TGTGCCAGCGGGACAACGAACACCGGGGAGCTGTTTTTT. Its translation is CASGTTNTGELFF. The chain couples TRBV2 to TRBJ2-2, with D perhaps matching TRBD1 (6 bases). The ends were cut back, 8 bases at V and 0 bases at J, with 7 bases in the middle. This CDR3 contains 13 residues. Germline-derived CDR1 and CDR2 are SNHLY and FYNNEI.

This clonotype was observed a handful of times. V is TRBV7-8 and J is TRBJ2-7; 9 nucleotides match TRBD1. Germline V CDR1 and CDR2: SGHVS, FQNEAQ. The CDR3 is 13 residues long. With V trimmed by 0 bases and J by 12 bases, 6 bases remained unmatched. Here the CDR3 DNA reads TGTGCCAGCAGCTTAGCACTAGACAGGGGGGCGTACTTC. It codes for CASSLALDRGAYF.

This clonotype was seen a few times. J is TRBJ1-1 and V is TRBV2, with TRBD1 matching over 9 bases. The CDR3 runs 15 residues. With V trimmed by 7 bases and J by 7 bases, 13 bases remained unmatched. CDR1 SNHLY and CDR2 FYNNEI come from the germline V gene. The CDR3 sequence is CASIPETGGNFEAFF. CDR3 sequence (DNA): TGTGCCAGCATTCCGGAGACAGGGGGTAACTTTGAAGCTTTCTTT.

The sample holds a few counts of this clonotype. CDR3 in DNA: TGTGCCAGCAGTTACTTCCCTGACAGCTATGGCTACACCTTC. This translates into CASSYFPDSYGYTF. The chain has TRBV6-2 or TRBV6-3 and TRBJ1-2; maybe TRBD1 (5 bases). Trimming shortened V by 1 base and J by 4 bases, and 10 bases separated the two germline ends. The CDR3 is 14 residues long. From germline, CDR1 is MNHEY and CDR2 SVGEGT.

This clonotype was observed a few times. The CDR3 loop is CASSLTVWSGAHSRSNQPQHF. CDR3 nucleotides: TGTGCCAGCAGTTTGACTGTGTGGTCCGGTGCTCACTCCCGCAGCAATCAGCCCCAGCATTTT. The chain carries TRBV28 and TRBJ1-5; D gene uncertain. Germline V lookup: CDR1 MDHEN, CDR2 SYDVKM. The CDR3 sequence is 21 residues long. Trimming stripped 3 bases from V and 1 base from J, with 28 bases between.

This clonotype has a handful of counts. The chain employs TRBV6-5 and TRBJ2-7, with D possibly matching TRBD2 (7 bases). In germline, CDR1 is MNHEY, CDR2 SVGAGI. This CDR3 spans 13 amino acids. V was trimmed by 6 bases and J by 4 bases, leaving 13 bases between them. The chain's CDR3 is CASRRRGGYEQYV. CDR3 nucleotide sequence: TGTGCCAGCAGGAGGAGGGGGGGATACGAGCAGTACGTC.

The gene calls are TRBV9 and TRBJ1-4; D call uncertain. Germline V lookup: CDR1 SGDLS, CDR2 YYNGEE. The CDR3 extends over 16 amino acids. The V end was cut by 3 bases, the J end by 0 bases, with 12 bases between. CDR3 sequence: CASSAGPGSTNEKLFF. The CDR3 DNA reads TGTGCCAGCAGCGCAGGACCAGGTTCAACTAATGAAAAACTGTTTTTT.

This sequence joins TRBV12-2 and TRBJ2-2; whether TRBD1, the table's D call, matches the DNA was not checked. TRBV12-2 corresponds to a pseudogene. CDR3 size: 16 residues. The CDR3, as DNA: TGTCCATCAAAAACCCGGACAGGCGCGAACACCGGGGAGCTGTTTTTT. Translating it yields CPSKTRTGANTGELFF.

The J gene is TRBJ1-6, the V gene TRBV7-6; 7 bases agree with TRBD1. CDR1 and CDR2 from the germline V gene are SGHVS and FNYEAQ. Trimming took 3 bases from V and 13 from J; bases not matched to a gene: 6. CDR3 length equals 13 residues. This CDR3 is CASSLDRTSPLHF. The CDR3 coding sequence is TGTGCCAGCAGCTTGGACAGGACCTCGCCCCTCCACTTT.

In this sample, this clonotype turned up a few times. This chain joins TRBV20-1 and TRBJ1-2, with unresolved D. The V end was cut by 6 bases, the J end by 2 bases, with 16 bases between. This CDR3 spans 14 amino acids. Looked up from germline, CDR1 is DFQATT and CDR2 is SNEGSKA (reference sequence). The CDR3 nucleotides read TGCAGTGCCTTCCCGGTCGGCAGCAACTATGGCTACACCTTC. Encoded protein: CSAFPVGSNYGYTF.

The chain links TRBV7-2 to TRBJ2-5; 11 nucleotides line up with TRBD1. The germline V gene has CDR1 SGHTA and CDR2 FQGNSA. J lost 6 bases, V lost 5 bases, and 5 bases had no gene match. The CDR3 sequence is 14 residues long. CDR3 in DNA: TGTGCCAGCAGCAACGGACAGGGGGCTAAGACCCAGTACTTC. This gives the protein CASSNGQGAKTQYF.

The V and J genes are TRBV6-5 and TRBJ2-7; 11 bases are a match to TRBD2. This CDR3 comprises 14 residues. J lost 3 bases, V lost 3 bases, and 1 base had no gene match. Germline values: CDR1 MNHEY, CDR2 SVGAGI. The CDR3 region has the DNA TGTGCCAGCAGTTATCTAGCGGGGGGCTACGAGCAGTACTTC. Amino acids: CASSYLAGGYEQYF.

This clonotype turned up a few times. The V gene is TRBV6-2 or TRBV6-3, the J gene TRBJ1-1; perhaps TRBD1 as D (6 bases). V was shortened by 5 bases and J by 4 bases, with 11 bases between the two germline ends. Germline CDR1 is MNHEY and CDR2 is SVGEGT. The CDR3 covers 13 residues. The CDR3 DNA reads as TGTGCCAGCAGTGAACAGGGTTTCACTGAAGCTTTCTTT. It codes for CASSEQGFTEAFF.

In its sample, this clonotype was seen many times. The chain is built from TRBV6-5 and TRBJ1-2, with D possibly being TRBD1 (5 bases). The germline gives CDR1 MNHEY, CDR2 SVGAGI. Between the trimmed V and J ends, which lost 4 bases and 0 bases, there was a span of 12 bases. The CDR3 totals 15 residues. For the CDR3, the DNA is TGTGCCAGCAGTTGGGGCGCGGAAGCTAACTATGGCTACACCTTC. This codes for CASSWGAEANYGYTF.

This clonotype was counted only a few times. The chain couples TRBV5-1 to TRBJ1-2; D unresolved. Trimming removed 0 bases from V and 2 bases from J, with 5 bases in between. The CDR3 contains 13 residues. Germline CDR1 SGHRS, CDR2 YFSETQ. This CDR3 is CASSLGANYGYTF. The CDR3 DNA reads TGCGCCAGCAGCTTGGGGGCCAACTATGGCTACACCTTC.

V gene TRBV4-2 combines with J gene TRBJ1-4; D unresolved. The V and J ends lost 2 bases and 8 bases respectively, with 9 bases between them. Per germline, CDR1 LGHNA and CDR2 YNFKEQ. The CDR3 spans 13 residues. CDR3 nucleotides: TGTGCCAGCAGCCAACCAAAAGAGGAAAAACTGTTTTTT. This sequence encodes CASSQPKEEKLFF.

V is TRBV6-6 and J is TRBJ2-3; possible D gene TRBD2, 5 bases. Deletions cut 7 bases from V and 2 bases from J, with 13 bases between. CDR1 MNHNY and CDR2 SVGAGI come from the germline V gene (reference sequence). The CDR3 is made up of 14 amino acids. CDR3 loop: CASTGGWSTDTQYF. The CDR3 coding sequence is TGTGCCAGCACCGGCGGGTGGTCCACAGATACGCAGTATTTT.

The gene calls are TRBV12-3 or TRBV12-4 and TRBJ2-7; D is undetermined. The CDR3 totals 13 residues. Trimming shortened V by 6 bases and J by 7 bases, and 16 bases separated the two germline ends. The CDR3 loop is CASSPNTPWEQYF. DNA for the CDR3: TGTGCCAGCAGCCCCAATACACCGTGGGAGCAGTACTTC.

In this sample, this clonotype turned up a few times. V usage is TRBV6-5 and J usage is TRBJ2-5; D perhaps matches TRBD2 (6 bases). The CDR3 is made up of 14 amino acids. Germline V gene sequence: CDR1 MNHEY, CDR2 SVGAGI. V was shortened by 2 bases and J by 8 bases, with 15 bases between the two germline ends. CDR3 DNA sequence: TGTGCCAGCAGTTACACCCGGGGACTCCGAACCCAGTACTTC. This encodes CASSYTRGLRTQYF.

The sample holds many counts of this clonotype. The chain employs TRBV7-9 and TRBJ2-1; possibly TRBD2 for D (5 bases). The V gene lost 0 bases and the J gene lost 10 bases, with 10 bases spanning the gap. Germline lookup yields CDR1 SEHNR and CDR2 FQNEAQ (reference sequence). This CDR3 is built from 13 residues. DNA of the CDR3: TGTGCCAGCAGCTTAGCGATGCGGGCGGAGCAGTTCTTC. This encodes CASSLAMRAEQFF.

The V gene is TRBV12-3 or TRBV12-4, the J gene TRBJ1-2; D ambiguous. V gave up 5 bases and J gave up 1 base, with 5 bases separating them. The CDR3 length is 12 residues. CDR3 amino acids: CASSTNNYGYTF. DNA for the CDR3: TGTGCCAGCAGTACCAATAACTATGGCTACACCTTC.

V is TRBV20-1 and J is TRBJ1-5; D not resolved. Trimming cost V 6 bases and J 1 base, with 16 bases left between them. The length of the CDR3 is 15 residues. CDR1 is DFQATT, CDR2 SNEGSKA, per germline (reference sequence). The CDR3 nucleotides are TGCAGTGCCATGTACGCAGGAACAAGCAATCAGCCCCAGCATTTT. Its translation is CSAMYAGTSNQPQHF.

This clonotype was recorded at least ten times. V is TRBV5-6 and J is TRBJ2-1; D is uncertain. With 1 base removed from V and 15 bases from J, the gap between germline ends came to 20 bases. The CDR3 consists of 14 residues. Germline CDR1 is SGHDT and CDR2 is YYEEEE. The CDR3 region is CASSLRDYALRAFF. The DNA for the CDR3 is TGTGCCAGCAGCTTGAGGGATTATGCCCTAAGAGCGTTCTTC.

This clonotype was picked up a small number of times. The chain uses TRBV12-3 or TRBV12-4 and TRBJ2-7; D ambiguous. This CDR3 has 14 residues. Trimming took off 1 base at V and 3 bases at J, with 10 bases between the two ends. CDR3 loop: CASSLEGGVYEQYF. The CDR3 nucleotides read TGTGCCAGCAGTTTAGAGGGTGGCGTCTACGAGCAGTACTTC.

This clonotype was recorded at least ten times. The V gene is TRBV20-1, the J gene TRBJ1-1; no clear D gene. CDR1 and CDR2 from the germline V gene are DFQATT and SNEGSKA (reference sequence). V lost 2 bases, J lost 0 bases, and 7 bases lay in between. This CDR3 is 13 amino acids long. The CDR3 region is CSARQTLNTEAFF. The DNA of the CDR3 is TGCAGTGCTAGACAAACACTGAACACTGAAGCTTTCTTT.

This clonotype was seen ten or more times. The chain couples TRBV24-1 to TRBJ2-3; TRBD1 or TRBD2 may be the D gene (6 bases each). The CDR3 extends over 17 amino acids. V was pared by 3 bases and J by 2 bases, with 17 bases between. Looked up from germline, CDR1 is KGHDR and CDR2 is SFDVKD. CDR3 region: CATSDPGKGGLTDTQYF. The DNA for the CDR3 is TGTGCCACCAGTGATCCGGGAAAGGGGGGACTCACAGATACGCAGTATTTT.

The J gene is TRBJ1-4, the V gene TRBV5-1, with 7 bases that match TRBD1. Germline loops: CDR1 SGHRS, CDR2 YFSETQ. J was trimmed by 6 bases and V by 5 bases; bases with no gene match: 16. The CDR3 sequence is 17 residues long. For the CDR3, the DNA is TGCGCCAGCAGGCCGGGACAGCCGCCGGGGGATCATGAAAAACTGTTTTTT. Its translation is CASRPGQPPGDHEKLFF.